These 8 T cell receptor beta chains were all obtained from the same sample, sequenced in a study of blood T cell repertoires in COVID-19. Assay used: immunoSEQ multiplex PCR; TCRdb lists only in-frame clones, some missing. The sample has fewer than 350,000 clones, around 88% seen once; the top ten hold 1.5% to 2%. Sequenced: peripheral blood. These receptor sequences come from a woman in her thirties with COVID-19, enrolled during active disease.

V usage is TRBV2 and J usage is TRBJ2-5; 8 positions agree with TRBD1. Per germline, CDR1 SNHLY and CDR2 FYNNEI. This CDR3 has 16 residues. J was trimmed by 6 bases and V by 0 bases; bases with no gene match: 9. CDR3 region: CASSEATGGLTKTQYF. The CDR3 DNA follows: TGTGCCAGCAGTGAAGCCACAGGGGGGCTCACGAAGACCCAGTACTTC.

The V call is TRBV2, the J call TRBJ2-3; D may be TRBD2 (5 bases). The CDR3 has 13 residues. V was shortened by 8 bases and J by 4 bases, with 13 bases between the two germline ends. Germline V lookup: CDR1 SNHLY, CDR2 FYNNEI. The CDR3 region is CASQEVGPDTQYF. The DNA of the CDR3 is TGTGCCAGCCAGGAGGTGGGCCCAGATACGCAGTATTTT.

CDR3 loop: CSASRGQRSNQPQHF. The CDR3 nucleotides read TGCAGTGCTAGTAGGGGACAAAGAAGCAATCAGCCCCAGCATTTT. The rearrangement links TRBV20-1 to TRBJ1-5; weak D call: TRBD1 (6 bases). Germline V lookup: CDR1 DFQATT, CDR2 SNEGSKA (reference sequence). V lost 3 bases, J lost 1 base, and 13 bases lay in between. The CDR3 covers 15 residues.

This chain connects TRBV6-5 to TRBJ1-2, with D maybe TRBD1 (6 bases). CDR1 is MNHEY and CDR2 is SVGAGI in the germline V gene. This CDR3 has 11 residues. Trimming cost V 7 bases and J 8 bases, with 11 bases left between them. The chain's CDR3 is CASNRVAGYTF. The DNA of the CDR3 is TGTGCCAGCAACAGGGTTGCGGGCTACACCTTC.

Of note for this clone: This may be a read error: a much more frequent sequence differs by one nucleotide. The chain uses TRBV7-3 and TRBJ1-1, with D hard to call. Per the germline V gene, CDR1 is SGHTA and CDR2 is FQGTGA. This CDR3 is built from 13 residues. Trimming left V 2 bases short and J 0 bases short, with 4 bases between. CDR3 nucleotide sequence: TGTGCCAGCAGCTTACGGTTGAACACTGAAGCTTTCTTT. This gives the protein CASSLRLNTEAFF.

In this sample, this clone turned up a few times. This chain joins TRBV12-5 and TRBJ1-5; D not resolved. CDR1 and CDR2 from the germline V gene are LGHNT and FRNRAP. Trimming left V 1 base short and J 11 bases short, with 9 bases between. CDR3 length: 12 residues. In DNA form, the CDR3 reads TGTGCTAGTGGTTTGGGCCCAGCGGCCCAGCATTTT. Its translation is CASGLGPAAQHF. Drawing the rest from reference TRBV12-5 and TRBJ1-5, the complete variable domain is DARVTQTPRHKVTEMGQEVTMRCQPILGHNTVFWYRQTMMQGLELLAYFRNRAPLDDSGMPKDRFSAEMPDATLATLKIQPSEPRDSAVYFCASGLGPAAQHFGDGTRLSIL.

J is TRBJ2-3 and V is TRBV6-5, with TRBD1 matching over 9 bases. With 8 bases clipped from V and 2 bases from J, the junction kept 5 bases outside the gene matches. CDR1 is MNHEY and CDR2 is SVGAGI in the germline V gene. This CDR3 has 14 residues. CDR3 region: CASLQGAVTDTQYF. The CDR3 DNA is TGTGCCAGCTTACAGGGGGCAGTCACAGATACGCAGTATTTT.

Comments on this clone: The junction does not match germline at one end; this may be a read error. The chain combines TRBV5-5 with TRBJ1-1, with 7 bases fitting TRBD1. Per the germline V gene, CDR1 is SGHKS and CDR2 is YYEKEE (reference sequence). The CDR3 is 16 residues long. The chain's CDR3 is CASSLGRGISGTEAFF. The CDR3 bases are TGTGCCAGCAGTTTGGGCAGGGGGATTAGTGGCACTGAAGCTTTCTTT.